This TCR beta chain was sequenced during a study of T cell responses to AZD1222 COVID-19 vaccine. The CDR3 consists of 12 residues. The V gene lost 2 bases and the J gene lost 4 bases, with 3 bases spanning the gap. Looked up from germline, CDR1 is MNHEY and CDR2 is SVGEGT. The protocol was immunoSEQ multiplex PCR, while the TCRdb copy is restricted to in-frame clones and leaves out a portion. The data show about 140,000 clones, 93% seen once. Sequencing was performed on peripheral blood, taken on day 0 of AZD1222 vaccination. The rearrangement links TRBV6-2 or TRBV6-3 to TRBJ1-3; no firm D call. This clonotype was sampled from an adult in good health. This CDR3 reads CASSYGGNTIYF. The CDR3, as DNA: TGTGCCAGCAGTTACGGGGGAAACACCATATATTTT.